This T cell receptor (beta chain) comes out of a study of blood T cell repertoires in COVID-19. As for the study in general: Sources were T cells, B-cell-depleted T cells, or PBMCs; the material itself was cDNA or gDNA.

Sequencing used immunoSEQ multiplex PCR; TCRdb keeps in-frame clones, though not all of them. In the table there are 270,000 or so clones, 86% of which are singletons. Germline CDR1 reads MNHEY; CDR2 reads SMNVEV (reference sequence). The CDR3 contains 13 residues. V was cut by 2 bases and J by 2 bases, with 6 bases left in between. The chain joins TRBV27 to TRBJ1-2; D unresolved. Sequences were obtained from peripheral blood. The sequence was obtained from a man in his forties or fifties with active or convalescent COVID-19. The CDR3 is CASSLGGNYGYTF. The CDR3 DNA follows: TGTGCCAGCAGTTTAGGAGGGAACTATGGCTACACCTTC.